One and the same sample provided the 10 T cell receptor beta chains below, sequenced in a study of regulatory T cells in long-lasting Graves disease. In building TCR beta libraries, iRepertoire HTBI primers were used together with Arm-PCR of CDR3 regions. TCRdb re-derived calls from the multiplex PCR reads in MiXCR, one entry per CDR3 protein. The table shows 400,000 to 600,000 distinct CDR3 sequences, with about 22% occurring only once. The time point is: persistent/refractory GD, antithyroid drugs over 5 years with positive TRAb. PBMC RNA was the source of the TCR library. Source: peripheral blood mononuclear cells (PBMCs), taken when the disease was refractory, from a patient treated with antithyroid drugs. Receptor source: a female donor with Graves disease.

Regarding this clonotype: A read error is likely, as this CDR3 ends without the conserved phenylalanine or tryptophan. The rearrangement joins TRBV3-1 to TRBJ2-5, with TRBD1 identical over 8 bases. This CDR3 is built from 14 residues. Unmatched junction bases numbered 5, after V lost 6 bases and J lost 2 bases. Germline V CDR1 and CDR2: LGHDT, YNNKEL (reference sequence). CDR3 bases: TGTGCCAGCAGAACACGGACAGGGCAAGAGACCCAGTACCTC. This translates into CASRTRTGQETQYL.

This clonotype was picked up a small number of times. CDR3 coding DNA: TGTGCCCTAGGGGGACAGGAGGGCGGAGCTTTCTTT. Translated, it gives CALGGQEGGAFF. The J gene is TRBJ1-1, the V gene TRBV7-9, with 8 bases matching TRBD1. Germline V lookup: CDR1 SEHNR, CDR2 FQNEAQ (reference sequence). The CDR3 sequence is 12 residues long. V dropped 11 bases and J dropped 10; count of bases not matched to a gene: 12.

This clonotype has a count of ten or more. This sequence joins TRBV12-3 or TRBV12-4 and TRBJ1-1; D ambiguous. The CDR3 length is 14 residues. V lost 6 bases and J 5 bases, leaving 16 bases between the germline ends. Here the CDR3 reads CASRIAHLDTEAFF. The CDR3 nucleotides are TGTGCCAGCAGAATAGCTCACCTAGATACTGAAGCTTTCTTT.

The chain uses TRBV29-1 and TRBJ1-3; tentative D call: TRBD1 (5 bases). Between the trimmed V and J ends, which lost 6 bases and 4 bases, there was a span of 7 bases. The CDR3 extends over 11 amino acids. The germline V gene has CDR1 SQVTM and CDR2 ANQGSEA. DNA of the CDR3: TGCAGCGTAGGGGCCGGAAACACCATATATTTT. Protein sequence: CSVGAGNTIYF.

This clonotype was found many times. This chain uses TRBV7-9 with TRBJ1-1; 8 bases line up with TRBD1. From germline, CDR1 is SEHNR and CDR2 FQNEAQ (reference sequence). The CDR3 extends over 16 amino acids. The J segment lost 6 bases and the V segment lost 6 bases, leaving 15 bases of the junction unmatched. The CDR3 region has the DNA TGTGCCAGCAGGAATTTGACGCGGCAGGGGGCACCTGAAGCTTTCTTT. It encodes CASRNLTRQGAPEAFF.

This clonotype was detected ten times or more. The chain couples TRBV29-1 to TRBJ2-7, with 9 bases lining up with TRBD2. Germline V gene data show CDR1 as SQVTM and CDR2 as ANQGSEA. This CDR3 has 15 amino acids. With V trimmed by 2 bases and J by 4 bases, 9 bases remained unmatched. CDR3 in amino acids: CSVEQLAGEGYEQYF. The CDR3 bases are TGCAGCGTTGAACAGTTAGCGGGAGAGGGTTACGAGCAGTACTTC.

In the case of this clonotype: One base away lies a much larger clone, so this may be a sequencing read error. V and J are TRBV7-9 and TRBJ2-5, with 8 positions matching TRBD1. CDR1 SEHNR and CDR2 FQNEAQ come from the germline V gene (reference sequence). J was trimmed by 2 bases and V by 5 bases; bases with no gene match: 4. This CDR3 contains 14 residues. The CDR3 DNA reads as TGTGCCAGCAGCCGGGGACAGGATCAAGAGACCCAGTACTTC. It encodes CASSRGQDQETQYF.

This clonotype was recorded many times. The CDR3 DNA reads TGTGCCAGCAGTTTATGGAGGGACTACGAGCAGTACTTC. It yields the protein CASSLWRDYEQYF. The V gene is TRBV28, the J gene TRBJ2-7; D possibly corresponds to TRBD2 (5 bases). The CDR3 covers 13 residues. V shed 0 bases and J shed 3 bases, with 6 bases lying between them. CDR1 and CDR2 (germline): MDHEN, SYDVKM. The variable domain in full, with the rest retrieved from reference TRBV28 and TRBJ2-7, is DVKVTQSSRYLVKRTGEKVFLECVQDMDHENMFWYRQDPGLGLRLIYFSYDVKMKEKGDIPEGYSVSREKKERFSLILESASTNQTSMYLCASSLWRDYEQYFGPGTRLTVT.

This clonotype was seen once. The chain is built from TRBV12-3 or TRBV12-4 and TRBJ2-1; D is uncertain. The germline V and J ends were trimmed by 3 bases and 8 bases, with 14 bases remaining between them. There are 14 residues in the CDR3. The CDR3, as DNA: TGTGCCAGCAGTTTGAGAGGTGGGTTGGATGAGCAGTTCTTC. Translating it yields CASSLRGGLDEQFF.

This clonotype was counted many times. The chain recombines TRBV29-1 with TRBJ2-5; D is unresolved. V dropped 4 bases and J dropped 4 bases, with 4 bases sitting between them. Germline V gives CDR1 SQVTM, CDR2 ANQGSEA. The CDR3 has 10 residues. The CDR3 coding sequence is TGCAGCGTTGGGGGAGAGACCCAGTACTTC. Translation: CSVGGETQYF.